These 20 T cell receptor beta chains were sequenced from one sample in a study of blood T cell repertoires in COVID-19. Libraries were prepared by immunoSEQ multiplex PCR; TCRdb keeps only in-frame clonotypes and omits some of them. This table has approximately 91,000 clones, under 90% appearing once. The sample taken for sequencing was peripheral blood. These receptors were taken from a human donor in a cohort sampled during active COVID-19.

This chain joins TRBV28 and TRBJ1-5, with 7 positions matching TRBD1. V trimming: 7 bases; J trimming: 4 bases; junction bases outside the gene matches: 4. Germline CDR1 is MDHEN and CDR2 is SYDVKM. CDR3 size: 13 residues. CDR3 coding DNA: TGTGCCAGCAACAGGGGTGGAAATCAGCCCCAGCATTTT. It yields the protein CASNRGGNQPQHF. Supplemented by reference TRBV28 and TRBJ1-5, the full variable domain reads DVKVTQSSRYLVKRTGEKVFLECVQDMDHENMFWYRQDPGLGLRLIYFSYDVKMKEKGDIPEGYSVSREKKERFSLILESASTNQTSMYLCASNRGGNQPQHFGDGTRLSIL.

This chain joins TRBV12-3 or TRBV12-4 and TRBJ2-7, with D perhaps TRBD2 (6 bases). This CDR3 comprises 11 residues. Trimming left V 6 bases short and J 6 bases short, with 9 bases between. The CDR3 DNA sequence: TGTGCCAGCAGCCTCGGGGGCGAGCAGTACTTC. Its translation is CASSLGGEQYF.

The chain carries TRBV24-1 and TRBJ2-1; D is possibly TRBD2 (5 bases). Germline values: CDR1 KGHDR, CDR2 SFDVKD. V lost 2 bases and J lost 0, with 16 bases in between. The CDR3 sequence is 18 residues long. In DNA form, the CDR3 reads TGTGCCACCAGTGATTCCCTCTACCAGCGGAGCTCCTACAATGAGCAGTTCTTC. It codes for CATSDSLYQRSSYNEQFF.

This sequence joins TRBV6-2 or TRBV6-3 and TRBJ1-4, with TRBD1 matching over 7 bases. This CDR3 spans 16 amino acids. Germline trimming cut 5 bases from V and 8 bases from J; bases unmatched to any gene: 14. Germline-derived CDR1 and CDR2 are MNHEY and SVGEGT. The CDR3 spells CASSGQVAAFGEKLFF. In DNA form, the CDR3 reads TGTGCCAGCAGTGGACAGGTGGCAGCCTTTGGAGAAAAACTGTTTTTT.

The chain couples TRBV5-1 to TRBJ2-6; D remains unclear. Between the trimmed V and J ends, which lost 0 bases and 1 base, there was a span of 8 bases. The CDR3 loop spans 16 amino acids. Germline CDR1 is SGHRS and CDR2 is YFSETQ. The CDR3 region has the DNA TGCGCCAGCAGCTTGGAACCCGGGTCTGGGGCCAACGTCCTGACTTTC. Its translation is CASSLEPGSGANVLTF.

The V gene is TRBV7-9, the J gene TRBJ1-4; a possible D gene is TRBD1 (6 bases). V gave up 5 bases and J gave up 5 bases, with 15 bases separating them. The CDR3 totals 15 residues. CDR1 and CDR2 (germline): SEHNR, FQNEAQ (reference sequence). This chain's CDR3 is CASSETGGGNEKLFF. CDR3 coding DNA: TGTGCCAGCAGCGAGACGGGGGGCGGGAATGAAAAACTGTTTTTT.

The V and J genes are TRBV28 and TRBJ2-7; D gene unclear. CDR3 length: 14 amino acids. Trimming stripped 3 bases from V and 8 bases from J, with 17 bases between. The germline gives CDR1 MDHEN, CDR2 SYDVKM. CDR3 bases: TGTGCCAGCAGTTTTCCCTCGTCAGGTAACAAGCAGTACTTC. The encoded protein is CASSFPSSGNKQYF. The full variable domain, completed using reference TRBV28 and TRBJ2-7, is DVKVTQSSRYLVKRTGEKVFLECVQDMDHENMFWYRQDPGLGLRLIYFSYDVKMKEKGDIPEGYSVSREKKERFSLILESASTNQTSMYLCASSFPSSGNKQYFGPGTRLTVT.

CDR3 amino acids: CASSRGDFSRGHLGPLHF. DNA for the CDR3: TGTGCCAGCAGCCGAGGCGACTTTTCTAGGGGGCATTTGGGACCCCTCCACTTT. The chain recombines TRBV5-6 with TRBJ1-6; TRBD1 matches 7 bases. The CDR3 totals 18 residues. Germline CDR1 is SGHDT and CDR2 is YYEEEE. V lost 4 bases to trimming and J lost 12 bases; unmatched junction nucleotides: 22.

The CDR3 loop is CASSSQSGTGTREYF. The DNA for the CDR3 is TGTGCCAGCAGTTCCCAATCCGGGACAGGGACTCGCGAGTACTTC. The rearrangement joins TRBV27 to TRBJ2-7, with 9 bases that match TRBD1. The V and J ends lost 4 bases and 11 bases, in that order; junction bases with no gene match: 15. Germline V CDR1 and CDR2: MNHEY, SMNVEV (reference sequence). This CDR3 has 15 amino acids.

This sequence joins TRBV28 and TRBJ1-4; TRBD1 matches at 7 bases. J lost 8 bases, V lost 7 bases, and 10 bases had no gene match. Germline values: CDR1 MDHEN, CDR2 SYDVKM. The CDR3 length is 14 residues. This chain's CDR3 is CASTRTGTLEKLFF. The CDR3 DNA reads TGTGCCAGCACCCGGACAGGAACACTCGAAAAACTGTTTTTT.

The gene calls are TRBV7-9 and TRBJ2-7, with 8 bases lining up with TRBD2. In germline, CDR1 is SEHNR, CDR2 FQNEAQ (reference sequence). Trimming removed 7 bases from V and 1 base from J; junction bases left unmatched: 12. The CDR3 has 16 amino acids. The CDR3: CASTGGRLAGSYEQYF. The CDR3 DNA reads TGTGCCAGCACGGGAGGCAGGCTAGCGGGTTCCTACGAGCAGTACTTC. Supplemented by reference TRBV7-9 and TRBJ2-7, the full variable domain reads DTGVSQNPRHKITKRGQNVTFRCDPISEHNRLYWYRQTLGQGPEFLTYFQNEAQLEKSRLLSDRFSAERPKGSFSTLEIQRTEQGDSAMYLCASTGGRLAGSYEQYFGPGTRLTVT.

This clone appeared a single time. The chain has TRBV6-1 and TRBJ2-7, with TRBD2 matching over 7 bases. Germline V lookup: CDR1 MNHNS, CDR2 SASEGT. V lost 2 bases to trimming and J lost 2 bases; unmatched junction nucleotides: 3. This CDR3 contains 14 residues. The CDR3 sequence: CASSERGETYEQYF. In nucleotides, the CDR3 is TGTGCCAGCAGTGAACGGGGGGAGACCTACGAGCAGTACTTC.

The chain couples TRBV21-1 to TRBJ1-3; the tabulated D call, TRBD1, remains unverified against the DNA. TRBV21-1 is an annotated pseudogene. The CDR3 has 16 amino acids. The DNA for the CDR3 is TGTGCCAGCAGCTTCCATCGGGACACCTCTGGAAACACCATATATTTT. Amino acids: CASSFHRDTSGNTIYF.

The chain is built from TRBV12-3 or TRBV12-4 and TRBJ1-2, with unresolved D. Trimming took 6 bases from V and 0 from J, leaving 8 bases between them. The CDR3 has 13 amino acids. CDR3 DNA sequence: TGTGCCAGCAGCCAGAATGCTAACTATGGCTACACCTTC. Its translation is CASSQNANYGYTF.

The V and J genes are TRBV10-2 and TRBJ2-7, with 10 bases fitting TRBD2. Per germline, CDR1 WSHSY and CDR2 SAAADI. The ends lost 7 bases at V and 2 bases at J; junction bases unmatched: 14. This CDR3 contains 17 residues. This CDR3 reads CASKEGASGSVTYEQYF. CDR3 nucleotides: TGCGCCAGCAAGGAGGGGGCTAGCGGGAGCGTCACCTACGAGCAGTACTTC.

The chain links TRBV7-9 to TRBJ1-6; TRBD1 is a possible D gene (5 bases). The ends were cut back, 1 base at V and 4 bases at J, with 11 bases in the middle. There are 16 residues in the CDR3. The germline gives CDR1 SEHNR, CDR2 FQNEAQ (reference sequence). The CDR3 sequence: CASSLGSPGYNSPLHF. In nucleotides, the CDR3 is TGTGCCAGCAGCTTAGGGTCGCCAGGGTATAATTCACCCCTCCACTTT.

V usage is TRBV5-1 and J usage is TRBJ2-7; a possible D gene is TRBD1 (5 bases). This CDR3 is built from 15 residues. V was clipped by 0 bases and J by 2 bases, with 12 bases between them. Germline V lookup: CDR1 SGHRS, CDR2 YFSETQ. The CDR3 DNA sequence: TGCGCCAGCAGCTTGGTTTCGGACAAAGCCTACGAGCAGTACTTC. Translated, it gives CASSLVSDKAYEQYF. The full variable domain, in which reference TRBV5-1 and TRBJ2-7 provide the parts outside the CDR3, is KAGVTQTPRYLIKTRGQQVTLSCSPISGHRSVSWYQQTPGQGLQFLFEYFSETQRNKGNFPGRFSGRQFSNSRSEMNVSTLELGDSALYLCASSLVSDKAYEQYFGPGTRLTVT.

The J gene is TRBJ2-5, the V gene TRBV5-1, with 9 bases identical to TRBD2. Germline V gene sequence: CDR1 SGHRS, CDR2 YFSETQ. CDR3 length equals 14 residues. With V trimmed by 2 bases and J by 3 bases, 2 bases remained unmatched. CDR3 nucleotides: TGCGCCAGCAGCTTAAGGACTAGCGAAGAGACCCAGTACTTC. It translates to CASSLRTSEETQYF.

The CDR3 here is CASSIAASGMGNEQFF. In nucleotides, the CDR3 is TGTGCCAGTAGTATTGCGGCTAGCGGGATGGGCAATGAGCAGTTCTTC. The V gene is TRBV19, the J gene TRBJ2-1; TRBD2 agrees at 9 bases. The germline V gene encodes CDR1 LNHDA and CDR2 SQIVND (reference sequence). V shed 3 bases and J 6 bases; nucleotides not matched to a gene: 9. The CDR3 is 16 residues long. Drawing the rest from reference TRBV19 and TRBJ2-1, the complete variable domain is DGGITQSPKYLFRKEGQNVTLSCEQNLNHDAMYWYRQDPGQGLRLIYYSQIVNDFQKGDIAEGYSVSREKKESFPLTVTSAQKNPTAFYLCASSIAASGMGNEQFFGPGTRLTVL.

Here the CDR3 DNA reads TGTGCCAGCAGCTTGGACAGTTCCTATGGCTACACCTTC. It is translated as CASSLDSSYGYTF. The V and J genes are TRBV5-4 and TRBJ1-2; D is ambiguous. The V gene's germline CDR1 is SGHNT and CDR2 YYREEE (reference sequence). The CDR3 is 13 amino acids. The germline V and J ends were trimmed by 0 bases and 4 bases, with 7 bases remaining between them. Drawing the rest from reference TRBV5-4 and TRBJ1-2, the complete variable domain is ETGVTQSPTHLIKTRGQQVTLRCSSQSGHNTVSWYQQALGQGPQFIFQYYREEENGRGNFPPRFSGLQFPNYSSELNVNALELDDSALYLCASSLDSSYGYTFGSGTRLTVV.